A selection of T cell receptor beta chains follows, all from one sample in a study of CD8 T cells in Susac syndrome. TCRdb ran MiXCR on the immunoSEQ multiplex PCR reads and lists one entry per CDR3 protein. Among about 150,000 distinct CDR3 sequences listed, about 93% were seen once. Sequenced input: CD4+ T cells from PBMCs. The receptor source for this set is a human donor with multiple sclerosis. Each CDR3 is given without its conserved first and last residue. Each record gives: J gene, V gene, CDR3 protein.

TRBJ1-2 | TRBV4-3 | ASSQDWTDGYT
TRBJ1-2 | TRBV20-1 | SARVPPNYGYT
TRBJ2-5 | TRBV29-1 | SVALVETQY
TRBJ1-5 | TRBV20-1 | SARVGAAERPQH
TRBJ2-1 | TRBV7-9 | ASSLPGLATNEQF
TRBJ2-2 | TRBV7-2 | ASSFLAGANTGELF
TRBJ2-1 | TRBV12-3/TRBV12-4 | ASSFWRGVSYNEQF
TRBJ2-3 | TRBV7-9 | ASSLGLGGLPDTQY
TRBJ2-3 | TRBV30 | AWSVKQGAGETQY
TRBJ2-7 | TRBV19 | ASSKITGAGSYEQY
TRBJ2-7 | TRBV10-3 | AIRGAGAVHEQY
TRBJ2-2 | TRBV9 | ASSDGTSNTGELF
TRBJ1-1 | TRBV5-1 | ASSGTGTGNTEAF
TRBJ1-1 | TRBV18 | ASSPLGLNTEAF